The clone carrying this T cell receptor beta chain was recorded a few times. What it binds is not known. For TCR beta, libraries came from quantitative 5'-RACE with molecular barcodes. TCRdb fed the 5' RACE reads into MiXCR, producing one record per CDR3 protein. The top ten hold approximately 5.9% of the sample, which has 150,000 to 200,000 distinct CDR3 sequences, 25% to 35% seen once. This entry is derived from a study of CD8 T cells in ankylosing spondylitis. General study results and limits: Disease-linked clones were reportedly significantly enriched in matched ankylosing spondylitis synovial fluid. Earlier studies detected some motif variants in reactive arthritis synovial fluid and blood.

CDR3 length: 20 amino acids. V shed 3 bases and J 8 bases; nucleotides not matched to a gene: 22. The material sequenced was synovial fluid, either unsorted or a sorted T cell fraction (not recorded which). V is TRBV12-3 or TRBV12-4 and J is TRBJ2-1; 10 nucleotides line up with TRBD2. The sequence was obtained from a male donor with ankylosing spondylitis. CDR3 in amino acids: CASSFSRRGTSEFRGHEQFF. CDR3 nucleotides: TGTGCCAGCAGTTTTTCAAGGAGAGGGACTAGCGAGTTTCGCGGCCATGAGCAGTTCTTC.